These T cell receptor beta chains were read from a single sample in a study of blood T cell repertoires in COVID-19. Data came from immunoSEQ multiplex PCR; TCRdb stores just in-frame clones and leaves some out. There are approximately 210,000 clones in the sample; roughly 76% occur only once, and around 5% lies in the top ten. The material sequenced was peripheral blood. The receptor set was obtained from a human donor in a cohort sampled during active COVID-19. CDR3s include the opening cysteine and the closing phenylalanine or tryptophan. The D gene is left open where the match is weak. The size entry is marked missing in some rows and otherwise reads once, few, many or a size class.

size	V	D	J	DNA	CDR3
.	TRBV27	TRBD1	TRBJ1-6	TGTGCCAGCAGCCCCTCTACCGGGACAGGGTTTTTTAGCTCACCCCTCCACTTT	CASSPSTGTGFFSSPLHF
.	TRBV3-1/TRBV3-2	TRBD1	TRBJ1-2	TGTGCCAGCAGCTACCACAGGGGGGGTAACTATGGCTACACCTTC	CASSYHRGGNYGYTF
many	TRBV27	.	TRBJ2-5	TGTGCCAGCAGTCCGCGATCGGGATGGGAGACCCAGTACTTC	CASSPRSGWETQYF
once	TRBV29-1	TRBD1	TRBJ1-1	TGCAGCGTTTTCTCGGGACAGTACGAAGCTTTCTTT	CSVFSGQYEAFF
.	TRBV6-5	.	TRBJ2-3	TGTGCCAGCAGTTACTCAGAGGCACCCAACACAGATACGCAGTATTTT	CASSYSEAPNTDTQYF
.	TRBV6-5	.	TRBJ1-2	TGTGCCAGCAGTTACTCGGTCGACGGGAGGGGCTACACCTTC	CASSYSVDGRGYTF
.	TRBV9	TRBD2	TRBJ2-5	TGTGCCAGCAGCGTGGGTCGAGCGGGAGGACCGGGGACCCAGTACTTC	CASSVGRAGGPGTQYF
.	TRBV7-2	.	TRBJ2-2	TGTGCCAGCAGCACCCGGACAGCCCCCAGGGAGCTGTTTTTT	CASSTRTAPRELFF
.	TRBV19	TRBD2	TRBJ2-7	TGTGCCAGTAGCCGCGGACTAGCAATCGACGAGCAGTACTTC	CASSRGLAIDEQYF
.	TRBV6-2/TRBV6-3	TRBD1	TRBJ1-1	TGTGCCAGCAGTCACATGACAGGGGCTATGAACACTGAAGCTTTCTTT	CASSHMTGAMNTEAFF
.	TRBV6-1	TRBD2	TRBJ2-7	TGTGCCAGCAGTGAGGGGACTAGCGCACACGAGCAGTACTTC	CASSEGTSAHEQYF
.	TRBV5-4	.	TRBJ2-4	TGTGCCAGCAGCTTAGCCGTTCTTGGAGGACGGAACATTCAGTACTTC	CASSLAVLGGRNIQYF
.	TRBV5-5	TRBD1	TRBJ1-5	TGTGCCAGCAGCCCCTGGGACAGGGTGAGCCAGCCCCAGCATTTT	CASSPWDRVSQPQHF
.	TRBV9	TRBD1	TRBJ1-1	TGTGCCAGCAGCGAGGGGAGAACAGGGGGAAGTACTGAAGCTTTCTTT	CASSEGRTGGSTEAFF
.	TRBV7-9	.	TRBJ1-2	TGTGCCGGCAATCTCCTAAACTATGGCTACACCTTC	CAGNLLNYGYTF
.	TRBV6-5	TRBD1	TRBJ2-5	TGTGCCAGCAGTTTTGACAGGGGGCAAGAGACCCAGTACTTC	CASSFDRGQETQYF
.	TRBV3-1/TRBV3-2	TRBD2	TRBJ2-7	TGTGCCAGCAGCCGGACTAGCGGGCCCTACGAGCAGTACTTC	CASSRTSGPYEQYF
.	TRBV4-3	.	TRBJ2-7	TGCGCCAGCAGCCTTCGGACAGACGCAGCCTACGAGCAGTACTTC	CASSLRTDAAYEQYF
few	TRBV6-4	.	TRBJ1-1	TGTGCCAGAGAGACGAGGACTGAAGCTTTCTTT	CARETRTEAFF
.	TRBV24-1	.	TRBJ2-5	TGTGCCACCAGTGATTTGCAGCCAGGGGGGGAGACCCAGTACTTC	CATSDLQPGGETQYF
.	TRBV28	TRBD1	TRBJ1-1	TGTGCCAGCAGTTTAGACAGGGGGTGGAACACTGAAGCTTTCTTT	CASSLDRGWNTEAFF
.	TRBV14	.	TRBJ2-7	TGTGCCAGCAGCCAAGCTTTAATAGGAGGACCGCAGTACTTC	CASSQALIGGPQYF
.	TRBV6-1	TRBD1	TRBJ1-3	TGTGCCAGCAGTGAAGGGGACAGGGTATACACCATATATTTT	CASSEGDRVYTIYF
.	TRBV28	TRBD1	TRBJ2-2	TGTGCCAGCAGTTCGACAGGGACGAACACCGGGGAGCTGTTTTTT	CASSSTGTNTGELFF
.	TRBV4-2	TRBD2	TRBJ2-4	TGTGCCAGCAGCCAAGATCGGGAGGGAGGGAACATTCAGTACTTC	CASSQDREGGNIQYF
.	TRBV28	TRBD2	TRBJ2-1	TGTGCCAGCAGCCTCCCCGGACTAGCGGCCTCCTACAATGAGCAGTTCTTC	CASSLPGLAASYNEQFF
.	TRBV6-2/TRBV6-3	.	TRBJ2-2	TGTGCCAGCAGTGTACAGGGCACCGGGGAGCTGTTTTTT	CASSVQGTGELFF
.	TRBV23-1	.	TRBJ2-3	TGCGCCAGCTGTCTCTTGGGGAGCTCAGTTTACACAGATACGCAGTATTTT	CASCLLGSSVYTDTQYF
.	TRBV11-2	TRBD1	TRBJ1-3	TGTGCCAGCAGCTCTCGACAGGGATCCCACTCTGGAAACACCATATATTTT	CASSSRQGSHSGNTIYF
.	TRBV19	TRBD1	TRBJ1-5	TGTGCCAGTAGTGTATCCCGGGACAGGGGCCTTCAGCCCCAGCATTTT	CASSVSRDRGLQPQHF
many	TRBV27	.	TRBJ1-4	TGTGCCAGCAGTTCCAGTAATGAAAAACTGTTTTTT	CASSSSNEKLFF
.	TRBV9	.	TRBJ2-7	TGTGCCAGCAGCGTGGCGGGACAGCCCATCTACGAGCAGTACTTC	CASSVAGQPIYEQYF
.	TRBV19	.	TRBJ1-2	TGTGCCAGTAGTATCCTTCGTGGAGGGGACTATGGCTACACCTTC	CASSILRGGDYGYTF
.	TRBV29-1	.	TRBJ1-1	TGCAGCGTTCCAGGGATTGAAGCTTTCTTT	CSVPGIEAFF
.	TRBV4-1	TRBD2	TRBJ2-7	TGCGCCAGCAGCCAAGGCGGGACTAGCGGATCCTACGAGCAGTACTTC	CASSQGGTSGSYEQYF
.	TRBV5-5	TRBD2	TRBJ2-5	TGTGCCAGCAGCTTGGAAATAAGCGGGAGCGAGACCCAGTACTTC	CASSLEISGSETQYF
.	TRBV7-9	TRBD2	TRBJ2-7	TGTGCCAGCAGCGAAGGACTAGCGGCAGGCTACGAGCAGTACTTC	CASSEGLAAGYEQYF
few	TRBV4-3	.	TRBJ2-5	TGCGCCAGCAGCATCACGGCGGGGAGTGGGGCTCGAGAGACCCAGTACTTC	CASSITAGSGARETQYF
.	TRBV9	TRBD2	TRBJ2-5	TGTGCCAGCAGCGGACTTAGCGGGGTGGAGACCCAGTACTTC	CASSGLSGVETQYF
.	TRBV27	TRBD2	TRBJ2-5	TGTGCCAGCGGGGGGCTAGCGGGACGGGAGACCCAGTACTTC	CASGGLAGRETQYF
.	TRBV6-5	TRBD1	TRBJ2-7	TGTGCCAGCCGGACAGGCCAAGGCTACGAGCAGTACTTC	CASRTGQGYEQYF
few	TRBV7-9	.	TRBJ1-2	TGTGCCAGCAGCGTGACAACCGGCTACACCTTC	CASSVTTGYTF
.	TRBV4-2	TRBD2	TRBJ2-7	TGTGCCAGCAGCCAAGAGCTAGCGGCCCCTCGCGAGCAGTACTTC	CASSQELAAPREQYF
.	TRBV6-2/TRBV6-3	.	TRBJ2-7	TGTGCCAGCAGTTACCGTGTTGGGGACTTCTACGAGCAGTACTTC	CASSYRVGDFYEQYF
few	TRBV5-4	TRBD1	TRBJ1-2	TGTGCCAGCAGACTACAGGGGGCGTCTAACTATGGCTACACCTTC	CASRLQGASNYGYTF
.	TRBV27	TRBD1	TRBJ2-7	TGTGCCAGCAGTTTATCGACCGGGACAGGGGGCTCCTACGAGCAGTACTTC	CASSLSTGTGGSYEQYF
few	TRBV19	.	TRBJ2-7	TGTGTACTCTACGAGCAGTACTTC	CVLYEQYF
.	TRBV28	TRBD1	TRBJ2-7	TGTGCCAGCAGTTTCCCCCGGACAGGGACGTACGAGCAGTACTTC	CASSFPRTGTYEQYF
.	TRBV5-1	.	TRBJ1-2	TGCGCCAGCAGCCCCGGAAGGGGCTCGGCTAACTATGGCTACACCTTC	CASSPGRGSANYGYTF
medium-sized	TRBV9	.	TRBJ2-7	TGTGCCAGCAGCGCCGGGAGCGACTCCTACGAGCAGTACTTC	CASSAGSDSYEQYF
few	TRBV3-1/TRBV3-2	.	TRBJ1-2	TGTGCCAGCAGCCAAACACAGGCCGGGAACTATGGCTACACCTTC	CASSQTQAGNYGYTF
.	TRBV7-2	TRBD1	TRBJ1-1	TGTGCCAGCAGCTATTCAGGGGGTGCTGAAGCTTTCTTT	CASSYSGGAEAFF
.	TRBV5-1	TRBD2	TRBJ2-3	TGCGCCAGCAGCTCGGGACTAGCGGGAAGCACAGATACGCAGTATTTT	CASSSGLAGSTDTQYF
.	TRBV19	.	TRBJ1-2	TGTGCCAGTAGTATAGAGGGCCGCGCTAACTATGGCTACACCTTC	CASSIEGRANYGYTF
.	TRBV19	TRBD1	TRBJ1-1	TGTGCCAGTAGTATGACAGGGATGAACACTGAAGCTTTCTTT	CASSMTGMNTEAFF